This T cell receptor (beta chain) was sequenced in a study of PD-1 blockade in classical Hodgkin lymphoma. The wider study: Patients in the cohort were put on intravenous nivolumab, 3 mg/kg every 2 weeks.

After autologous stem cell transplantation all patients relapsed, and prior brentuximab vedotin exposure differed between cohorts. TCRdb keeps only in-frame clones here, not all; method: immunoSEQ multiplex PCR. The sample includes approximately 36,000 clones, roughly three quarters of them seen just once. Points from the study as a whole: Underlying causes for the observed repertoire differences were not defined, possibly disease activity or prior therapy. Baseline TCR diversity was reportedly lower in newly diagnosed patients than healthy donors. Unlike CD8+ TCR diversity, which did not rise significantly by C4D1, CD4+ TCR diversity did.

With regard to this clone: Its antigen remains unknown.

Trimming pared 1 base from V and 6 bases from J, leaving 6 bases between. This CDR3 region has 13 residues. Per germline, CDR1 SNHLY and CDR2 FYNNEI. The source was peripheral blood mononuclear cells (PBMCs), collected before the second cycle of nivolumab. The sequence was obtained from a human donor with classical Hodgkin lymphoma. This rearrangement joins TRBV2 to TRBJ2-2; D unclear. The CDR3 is CASSEGVAGELFF. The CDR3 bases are TGTGCCAGCAGTGAAGGTGTGGCCGGGGAGCTGTTTTTT.